A single sample gave rise to the 29 T cell receptor beta chains below, sequenced in a study of draining lymph node invasion in breast cancer (TCRdb year 2020). For memory regulatory T cells, the sort was based on CD4+ CD45RA- CD25high cells. The library came from bulk RNA-seq. The sample was run on an Illumina HiSeq 2500. In-frame beta chains were kept once TCRdb had trimmed the public reads at Q25 with fastp and called clones with MiXCR. Merged by CDR3 protein, the rows form single entries marked with the most common genes and DNA. For this sample there are 2,500 to 3,000 distinct CDR3 sequences; under 75% appear just once. The ten largest clonotypes hold roughly 2.9% of the sample. Sequencing was done on a sample of sorted memory Tregs from a lymph node. This specimen's cell subset or site label, interpreted: CD45RA-negative sorted CD4+ T cells (memory Tconv or effector/memory Treg). The receptors here all came from a female donor with luminal breast cancer.

This chain links TRBV3-1 with TRBJ1-6, with a weak D call TRBD1 (6 bases). The CDR3 is 15 amino acids. V lost 5 bases and J lost 7, with 15 bases in between. Looked up from germline, CDR1 is LGHDT and CDR2 is YNNKEL (reference sequence). CDR3 bases: TGTGCCAGCAGCATAGCAGGGGATCGCAATTCACCCCTCCACTTT. Its translation is CASSIAGDRNSPLHF.

The gene calls are TRBV5-1 and TRBJ2-2; 8 bases fit TRBD1. Losses at the gene ends were 3 bases for V and 8 bases for J; bases not matched to a gene: 12. Germline V gene sequence: CDR1 SGHRS, CDR2 YFSETQ. This CDR3 contains 16 residues. CDR3 region: CASSSQGARIEGELFF. The CDR3, as DNA: TGCGCCAGCAGCTCTCAGGGGGCGCGAATTGAGGGGGAGCTGTTTTTT.

The rearrangement links TRBV4-2 to TRBJ1-2, with 9 bases aligning to TRBD1. The CDR3 is 14 residues long. CDR1 is LGHNA and CDR2 is YNFKEQ in the germline V gene. J lost 8 bases, V lost 7 bases, and 11 bases had no gene match. The CDR3 DNA is TGTGCCAGCACCCGGGACAGGGTGTCCGGCGGCTACACCTTC. Translating it yields CASTRDRVSGGYTF.

The chain joins TRBV5-4 to TRBJ2-1; maybe TRBD1 (6 bases). Germline V gene lookup returns CDR1 SGHNT and CDR2 YYREEE (reference sequence). This CDR3 has 16 residues. V shed 0 bases and J shed 8 bases, with 18 bases lying between them. The chain's CDR3 is CASSLAYQGSGHEQFF. For the CDR3, the DNA is TGTGCCAGCAGCTTGGCCTACCAGGGGAGTGGGCATGAGCAGTTCTTC.

CDR3 amino acids: CASRTETDTQYF. CDR3 DNA sequence: TGTGCCAGCAGGACAGAGACAGATACGCAGTATTTT. The chain has TRBV6-5 and TRBJ2-3, with D possibly being TRBD1 (5 bases). Trimming shortened V by 6 bases and J by 3 bases, and 7 bases separated the two germline ends. The CDR3 sequence is 12 residues long. Looked up from germline, CDR1 is MNHEY and CDR2 is SVGAGI.

The chain is built from TRBV4-1 and TRBJ2-7, with D uncertain. V lost 3 bases and J lost 8, with 14 bases in between. The CDR3 covers 13 residues. Germline-derived CDR1 and CDR2 are MGHRA and YSYEKL. The CDR3 bases are TGCGCCAGCAGCCAGTCCGACATATCCCAGCAGTACTTC. This codes for CASSQSDISQQYF.

The chain joins TRBV7-2 to TRBJ1-2, with TRBD1 matching over 8 bases. The V gene end was trimmed by 5 bases and the J gene end by 8 bases; junction bases not matched to a gene: 10. This CDR3 spans 14 amino acids. Germline V gives CDR1 SGHTA, CDR2 FQGNSA. DNA for the CDR3: TGTGCCAGCAGCGTACAACAGGGGGAAGGCGGCTACACCTTC. Translating gives CASSVQQGEGGYTF.

The chain carries TRBV20-1 and TRBJ1-6, with D perhaps matching TRBD1 (6 bases). The germline V gene encodes CDR1 DFQATT and CDR2 SNEGSKA (reference sequence). V was clipped by 3 bases and J by 9 bases, with 12 bases between them. This CDR3 comprises 13 residues. The CDR3 reads CSASPQGSSPLHF. As DNA, the CDR3 is TGCAGTGCTAGTCCGCAGGGGAGTTCACCCCTCCACTTT.

V gene TRBV6-1 combines with J gene TRBJ2-1, with 7 bases aligning to TRBD1. The length of the CDR3 is 12 residues. V lost 7 bases and J lost 8; bases outside the gene matches: 5. The germline gives CDR1 MNHNS, CDR2 SASEGT. CDR3 loop: CASTGQSDEQFF. Written as DNA, the CDR3 is TGTGCCAGCACGGGACAGTCGGATGAGCAGTTCTTC.

The V call is TRBV4-2, the J call TRBJ2-2; TRBD1 matches 11 bases. The CDR3 runs to 15 residues. The V gene's germline CDR1 is LGHNA and CDR2 YNFKEQ. The junction had 4 bases not matched to a gene; V was cut back by 2 bases and J by 8 bases. The CDR3 nucleotides read TGTGCCAGCAGCCAACCGGACAGGGGGCAGGGGGAGCTGTTTTTT. Amino acid sequence: CASSQPDRGQGELFF.

The chain links TRBV6-1 to TRBJ2-2, with D possibly TRBD1 on 6 matching bases. V was cut by 2 bases and J by 1 base, with 8 bases left in between. CDR3 length: 15 residues. The germline V gene has CDR1 MNHNS and CDR2 SASEGT. CDR3 DNA: TGTGCCAGCAGTGAAAGGGACAAGAACACCGGGGAGCTGTTTTTT. Translation gives CASSERDKNTGELFF.

This clonotype was observed a handful of times. The V gene is TRBV2, the J gene TRBJ2-3; TRBD1 agrees at 9 bases. Trimming took 2 bases from V and 3 from J; bases not matched to a gene: 3. The germline V gene has CDR1 SNHLY and CDR2 FYNNEI. The CDR3 totals 15 residues. CDR3 loop: CASSETGQGTDTQYF. In nucleotides, the CDR3 is TGTGCCAGCAGTGAAACAGGACAGGGGACAGATACGCAGTATTTT.

As for this clonotype: One junction end does not reproduce the germline sequence, and a read error may be involved. V is TRBV19 and J is TRBJ1-1; TRBD1 agrees at 7 bases. The CDR3 has 16 residues. Germline values: CDR1 LNHDA, CDR2 SQIVND (reference sequence). The CDR3: CARSTGQQMLNTEAFF. The CDR3 DNA is TGTGCCCGTAGTACGGGACAGCAGATGTTGAACACTGAAGCTTTCTTT.

This clonotype has a handful of counts. The chain links TRBV10-2 to TRBJ1-1; 7 bases map to TRBD1. Germline CDR1 and CDR2: WSHSY and SAAADI. The ends lost 4 bases at V and 6 bases at J; junction bases unmatched: 8. This CDR3 is built from 14 residues. This chain's CDR3 is CASSVSVDRAEAFF. CDR3 DNA: TGCGCCAGCAGTGTGAGCGTTGACAGGGCTGAAGCTTTCTTT.

The V gene is TRBV20-1, the J gene TRBJ2-5; TRBD1 matches at 7 bases. Per germline, CDR1 DFQATT and CDR2 SNEGSKA (reference sequence). Unmatched junction bases numbered 8, after V lost 6 bases and J lost 4 bases. CDR3 length: 13 residues. CDR3 nucleotides: TGCAGTGCCACTAGACAGGGAAGAGAGACCCAGTACTTC. Its translation is CSATRQGRETQYF.

The chain carries TRBV20-1 and TRBJ1-5; D might be TRBD1 (6 bases). The V and J ends lost 0 bases and 7 bases respectively, with 22 bases between them. This CDR3 region has 17 residues. CDR1 and CDR2 (germline): DFQATT, SNEGSKA (reference sequence). CDR3 coding DNA: TGCAGTGCTAGAGATCAGAGGGGGTGGTCACAAGGACAGCCCCAGCATTTT. It encodes CSARDQRGWSQGQPQHF.

A single count supports this clonotype. This chain connects TRBV12-3 or TRBV12-4 to TRBJ1-5; D gene ambiguous. The CDR3 is 17 residues long. Trimming stripped 4 bases from V and 2 bases from J, with 18 bases between. Written as DNA, the CDR3 is TGTGCCAGCAGTTCTACATTATCCCCGAATGGCAATCAGCCCCAGCATTTT. Amino acids: CASSSTLSPNGNQPQHF.

Turning to this clonotype: One end of the junction fails to match germline, which may point to a read error. The rearrangement links TRBV11-1 to TRBJ1-4; 7 bases line up with TRBD1. Germline-derived CDR1 and CDR2 are SGHAT and FQDESV (reference sequence). The CDR3 contains 14 residues. Here the CDR3 DNA reads TGTGCCAGCAGCGCGACAGGGCTTGCTGAAGAACTGTTTTTT. It codes for CASSATGLAEELFF.

This clonotype was seen a handful of times. The chain joins TRBV5-1 to TRBJ2-3; D is ambiguous. Trimming cost V 0 bases and J 0 bases, with 2 bases left between them. The CDR3 loop spans 13 amino acids. Germline assignment: CDR1 SGHRS and CDR2 YFSETQ. CDR3 sequence: CASSLVSTDTQYF. In DNA, the CDR3 is TGCGCCAGCAGCTTGGTCAGCACAGATACGCAGTATTTT.

This clonotype has a handful of counts. The chain links TRBV4-1 to TRBJ1-1; D remains ambiguous. Germline lookup yields CDR1 MGHRA and CDR2 YSYEKL. Trimming took off 1 base at V and 0 bases at J, with 6 bases between the two ends. The CDR3 contains 14 residues. The CDR3 reads CASSQGPLNTEAFF. The CDR3 DNA reads TGCGCCAGCAGCCAAGGGCCGCTGAACACTGAAGCTTTCTTT.

There are a few counts of this clonotype. This chain links TRBV7-8 with TRBJ1-1; 8 positions agree with TRBD1. This CDR3 region has 13 residues. The V gene's germline CDR1 is SGHVS and CDR2 FQNEAQ. V trimming: 4 bases; J trimming: 6 bases; junction bases outside the gene matches: 4. CDR3 sequence (DNA): TGTGCCAGCAGCTCGGACAGGGCGCCTGAAGCTTTCTTT. Protein product: CASSSDRAPEAFF. Full variable domain (rest looked up from reference TRBV7-8 and TRBJ1-1): GAGVSQSPRYKVAKRGQDVALRCDPISGHVSLFWYQQALGQGPEFLTYFQNEAQLDKSGLPSDRFFAERPEGSVSTLKIQRTQQEDSAVYLCASSSDRAPEAFFGQGTRLTVV.

V is TRBV6-1 and J is TRBJ2-2; D remains ambiguous. The CDR3 runs 12 residues. Germline-derived CDR1 and CDR2 are MNHNS and SASEGT. Trimming took off 9 bases at V and 1 base at J, with 6 bases between the two ends. The CDR3 DNA reads TGTGCCAGTGCTGGGAACACCGGGGAGCTGTTTTTT. It is translated as CASAGNTGELFF.

The chain couples TRBV14 to TRBJ2-1; 11 bases are shared with TRBD2. The CDR3 spans 20 residues. Per germline, CDR1 SGHDN and CDR2 FVKESK. With 0 bases clipped from V and 3 bases from J, the junction kept 13 bases outside the gene matches. This chain's CDR3 is CASSQDRASGGSTLYNEQFF. The DNA of the CDR3 is TGTGCCAGCAGCCAAGATCGGGCTAGCGGGGGGTCGACCCTCTACAATGAGCAGTTCTTC.

The chain couples TRBV11-2 to TRBJ1-1, with D unresolved. This CDR3 is 16 amino acids long. Germline CDR1 and CDR2: SGHAT and FQNNGV. The germline V and J ends were trimmed by 0 bases and 5 bases, with 16 bases remaining between them. The CDR3 region has the DNA TGTGCCAGCAGCTTAGACGCCTGGCCGGAGGAGACTGAAGCTTTCTTT. Protein: CASSLDAWPEETEAFF.

This sequence joins TRBV18 and TRBJ1-1; TRBD1 matches 9 bases. V dropped 3 bases and J dropped 8; count of bases not matched to a gene: 7. CDR1 is KGHSH, CDR2 LQKENI, per germline. The length of the CDR3 is 14 residues. CDR3 sequence: CASSPGQGSVEAFF. The CDR3 nucleotides read TGTGCCAGCTCACCGGGACAGGGTTCCGTAGAAGCTTTCTTT.

This clonotype appeared a single time. The chain employs TRBV12-3 or TRBV12-4 and TRBJ2-3; 8 positions match TRBD1. The CDR3 is made up of 13 amino acids. The V segment lost 6 bases and the J segment 6 bases; nucleotides outside the gene matches: 5. The CDR3 coding sequence is TGTGCCAGCAGATGGGACAGGCTGGATACGCAGTATTTT. This translates into CASRWDRLDTQYF.

V usage is TRBV5-4 and J usage is TRBJ1-1; a possible D gene is TRBD1 (6 bases). Trimming took off 0 bases at V and 3 bases at J, with 12 bases between the two ends. The CDR3 covers 15 residues. The V gene's germline CDR1 is SGHNT and CDR2 YYREEE (reference sequence). CDR3 nucleotides: TGTGCCAGCAGCTTGGCGGCAGGGGCGTACACTGAAGCTTTCTTT. It is translated as CASSLAAGAYTEAFF.

The chain recombines TRBV27 with TRBJ2-3, with D possibly being TRBD1 or TRBD2 (5 bases each). This CDR3 spans 15 amino acids. The germline CDR1 and CDR2 sequences are MNHEY and SMNVEV (reference sequence). V lost 3 bases to trimming and J lost 2 bases, with 12 bases between them. The CDR3 spells CASSLGPGVTDTQYF. DNA for the CDR3: TGTGCCAGCAGTTTGGGACCAGGAGTCACAGATACGCAGTATTTT.

This clonotype came up a few times. The V call is TRBV20-1, the J call TRBJ2-5; D unresolved. The CDR3 is 14 residues long. V was pared by 4 bases and J by 6 bases, with 18 bases between. Germline-derived CDR1 and CDR2 are DFQATT and SNEGSKA (reference sequence). Written as DNA, the CDR3 is TGCAGTGCTACACCCTCAGTAATAGATAAGACCCAGTACTTC. It encodes CSATPSVIDKTQYF.